The 13 T cell receptor beta chains listed next were all sequenced from one sample in a study of spatial heterogeneity in lung cancer. Each CDR3 protein is one row after TCRdb ran MiXCR on the 5' RACE reads. The table shows roughly 36,000 distinct CDR3 sequences, with approximately 5.5% occurring only once. Regarding time point: sample taken at primary tumor resection. Whole RNA obtained from tumor, nontumor lung or frozen PBMC underwent sequencing without sorting. The sample consisted of PBMCs, taken at surgery. The receptor set was obtained from a male donor with early-stage non-small cell lung cancer.

There are many counts of this clonotype. The DNA for the CDR3 is TGTGCCAGCGGCGGCAATACGCAGTATTTT. Its protein product is CASGGNTQYF. V and J are TRBV7-6 and TRBJ2-3; unclear D gene. The V and J ends lost 8 bases and 7 bases respectively, with 7 bases between them. The length of the CDR3 is 10 residues. In germline, CDR1 is SGHVS, CDR2 FNYEAQ.

With respect to this clonotype: This may come from a read error, since a much larger clone is one base off. The V call is TRBV7-2, the J call TRBJ1-2; no firm D call. Per germline, CDR1 SGHTA and CDR2 FQGNSA. The CDR3 sequence is 15 residues long. Trimming shortened V by 5 bases and J by 0 bases, and 13 bases separated the two germline ends. The CDR3 here is CASSIEPPSNYGYTF. The CDR3, as DNA: TGTGCCAGCAGCATCGAGCCACCTTCTAACTATGGCTACACCTTC.

The rearrangement joins TRBV30 to TRBJ1-3; D is undetermined. Germline CDR1 reads GTSNPN; CDR2 reads SVGIG (reference sequence). The CDR3 loop spans 14 amino acids. V was pared by 0 bases and J by 3 bases, with 9 bases between. The chain's CDR3 is CAWSVLGFGNTIYF. Here the CDR3 DNA reads TGTGCCTGGAGTGTACTAGGGTTTGGAAACACCATATATTTT.

This clonotype was seen repeatedly, ten times or more. The chain uses TRBV29-1 and TRBJ1-1, with a weak D call TRBD1 (6 bases). The ends were cut back, 7 bases at V and 4 bases at J, with 10 bases in the middle. From germline, CDR1 is SQVTM and CDR2 ANQGSEA. The CDR3 sequence is 11 residues long. CDR3 sequence reads: CSAGGGTEAFF. CDR3 DNA: TGCAGCGCCGGAGGGGGCACTGAAGCTTTCTTT.

The sample holds a few counts of this clonotype. Germline is not matched at one junction end, which may reflect a read error. The chain has TRBV28 and TRBJ2-7, with a tentative D call TRBD2 (6 bases). Germline V CDR1 and CDR2: MDHEN, SYDVKM. The length of the CDR3 is 13 residues. The CDR3: CATSGGNPYEQYF. The CDR3 DNA is TGTGCCACCAGTGGAGGGAATCCCTACGAGCAGTACTTC.

This clonotype showed up many times. The CDR3 sequence: CASSWLDSNYGYTF. The CDR3 DNA sequence: TGTGCCAGCAGTTGGTTGGACAGTAACTATGGCTACACCTTC. The J gene is TRBJ1-2, the V gene TRBV28, with D perhaps matching TRBD1 (6 bases). The CDR3 extends over 14 amino acids. Germline V gene sequence: CDR1 MDHEN, CDR2 SYDVKM. With 4 bases removed from V and 1 base from J, the gap between germline ends came to 10 bases.

This clonotype was observed at least ten times. The chain joins TRBV10-3 to TRBJ2-2; TRBD2 is a possible D gene (5 bases). V lost 3 bases and J 3 bases, leaving 14 bases between the germline ends. Germline CDR1 is ENHRY and CDR2 is SYGVKD. This CDR3 has 16 residues. The CDR3 DNA is TGTGCCATCAGTGACGCCTCCGGGGTTGACACCGGGGAGCTGTTTTTT. Residues: CAISDASGVDTGELFF.

J is TRBJ1-2 and V is TRBV23-1; D gene uncertain. TRBV23-1 is classed as an ORF, of uncertain function. Trimming removed 4 bases from V and 0 bases from J, with 15 bases in between. The CDR3 extends over 16 amino acids. The CDR3 spells CASSRRNQVSNYGYTF. CDR3 DNA: TGCGCCAGCAGTCGGCGTAACCAGGTGTCTAACTATGGCTACACCTTC.

This clonotype was observed many times. The V and J genes are TRBV6-2 or TRBV6-3 and TRBJ1-6, with TRBD1 identical over 9 bases. V shed 4 bases, J shed 3 bases, and the junction held 7 bases outside the gene matches. CDR1 is MNHEY, CDR2 SVGEGT, per germline. The CDR3 sequence is 17 residues long. The CDR3 loop reads CASSFSGQGNYNSPLHF. CDR3 nucleotide sequence: TGTGCCAGCAGTTTCTCGGGACAGGGCAACTATAATTCACCCCTCCACTTT.

This clonotype was recorded many times. The V gene is TRBV27, the J gene TRBJ1-4; no reliable D call. The CDR3 sequence is 15 residues long. CDR1 is MNHEY and CDR2 is SMNVEV in the germline V gene (reference sequence). V lost 7 bases and J lost 8, with 20 bases in between. DNA for the CDR3: TGTGCCAGCACCCTTAGGCCCCTGGGAAGGGAAAAACTGTTTTTT. Translation gives CASTLRPLGREKLFF. The whole variable domain, filled in from reference TRBV27 and TRBJ1-4, reads EAQVTQNPRYLITVTGKKLTVTCSQNMNHEYMSWYRQDPGLGLRQIYYSMNVEVTDKGDVPEGYKVSRKEKRNFPLILESPSPNQTSLYFCASTLRPLGREKLFFGSGTQLSVL.

This clonotype was seen many times. The V and J genes are TRBV24-1 and TRBJ2-1, with TRBD2 matching 12 bases. The CDR3 loop spans 16 amino acids. Germline CDR1 reads KGHDR; CDR2 reads SFDVKD. V was clipped by 3 bases and J by 6 bases; unmatched bases: 5. The CDR3 nucleotides read TGTGCCACCAGTGATCCACGACTAGCGGGGGCCAATGAGCAGTTCTTC. Translated, it gives CATSDPRLAGANEQFF.

This clonotype was seen repeatedly, ten times or more. The chain links TRBV25-1 to TRBJ1-2, with D perhaps matching TRBD1 (5 bases). This CDR3 comprises 17 residues. Germline CDR1 is MGHDK and CDR2 is SYGVNS. V lost 3 bases and J 3 bases, leaving 20 bases between the germline ends. CDR3 nucleotide sequence: TGTGCCAGCAGTGATCCGGGACGCGGTGGGGGGGACTATGGCTACACCTTC. Its translation: CASSDPGRGGGDYGYTF.

Ten or more counts support this clonotype. The J gene is TRBJ2-7, the V gene TRBV24-1, with 7 bases identical to TRBD1. The CDR3 is 14 residues long. Germline V lookup: CDR1 KGHDR, CDR2 SFDVKD. V shed 0 bases and J 2 bases; nucleotides not matched to a gene: 0. This CDR3 is CATSDLQGAYEQYF. CDR3 sequence (DNA): TGTGCCACCAGTGATTTGCAGGGGGCCTACGAGCAGTACTTC.